The following is a T cell receptor beta chain sequence with its context. The antigen remains unidentified. This record comes from a study of T cell repertoires in cytomegalovirus infection. TCRdb re-called the reads through MiXCR, storing one row per CDR3 protein. The table shows around 770,000 distinct CDR3 sequences, with around 29% occurring only once. Study-level findings and limits: CMV-specific TCR beta clonotypes restricted by HLA-C were the ones dominating the ex vivo response.

This specimen was cultured CD8+ T cells from PBMCs, taken from culture after CMV antigen stimulation. This sequence originates from a human donor in good health (CMV status not recorded). Some clones in this sample may be carry-over from other donors' samples.

This CDR3 is CASSLSGQVHEQFF. CDR3 nucleotide sequence: TGTGCCAGCAGTTTGAGTGGACAGGTTCATGAGCAGTTCTTC. V usage is TRBV27 and J usage is TRBJ2-1; 7 bases match TRBD1. The CDR3 loop spans 14 amino acids. In germline, CDR1 is MNHEY, CDR2 SMNVEV (reference sequence). The V gene end was trimmed by 3 bases and the J gene end by 8 bases; junction bases not matched to a gene: 7.